Presented here are 19 T cell receptor beta chains from one specimen sequenced in a study of blood T cell repertoires in COVID-19. Produced via immunoSEQ multiplex PCR; TCRdb's table is partial and in-frame only. Of 150,000 to 180,000 clones listed, 78% were seen once; the top ten hold about 1.8%. The material sequenced was peripheral blood. These receptors were collected from a man of 80 years or more with acute or convalescent COVID-19.

This clone was seen more than once but under ten times. The genes are TRBV24-1 and TRBJ1-2, with a weak D call TRBD1 (5 bases). This CDR3 is 14 amino acids long. From germline, CDR1 is KGHDR and CDR2 SFDVKD. With 2 bases removed from V and 4 bases from J, the gap between germline ends came to 10 bases. CDR3 in DNA: TGTGCCACCAGTGATTACGGGGGAAGCTATGGCTACACCTTC. It codes for CATSDYGGSYGYTF.

This chain connects TRBV2 to TRBJ1-3; D uncertain. V lost 4 bases to trimming and J lost 0 bases, with 10 bases between them. This CDR3 has 15 amino acids. The germline V gene encodes CDR1 SNHLY and CDR2 FYNNEI. CDR3 sequence (DNA): TGTGCCAGCAGTGGCAACAGCCCCTCTGGAAACACCATATATTTT. Amino acid sequence: CASSGNSPSGNTIYF.

The rearrangement uses TRBV7-9 and TRBJ1-4; D is unresolved. The ends were cut back, 3 bases at V and 2 bases at J, with 13 bases in the middle. The CDR3 runs to 16 residues. Per the germline V gene, CDR1 is SEHNR and CDR2 is FQNEAQ (reference sequence). The CDR3 reads CASSFPIGVTNEKLFF. The DNA of the CDR3 is TGTGCCAGCAGCTTTCCAATCGGGGTTACTAATGAAAAACTGTTTTTT.

The V and J genes are TRBV9 and TRBJ1-1; no clear D gene. The germline V gene has CDR1 SGDLS and CDR2 YYNGEE. Trimming cost V 3 bases and J 4 bases, with 16 bases left between them. The CDR3 totals 15 residues. CDR3 sequence reads: CASSEGVGWSTEAFF. For the CDR3, the DNA is TGTGCCAGCAGCGAGGGAGTGGGGTGGAGCACTGAAGCTTTCTTT.

The chain carries TRBV2 and TRBJ2-6; D might be TRBD2 (6 bases). V lost 7 bases, J lost 0 bases, and 16 bases lay in between. This CDR3 has 17 amino acids. The V gene's germline CDR1 is SNHLY and CDR2 FYNNEI. This chain's CDR3 is CASNSWTGDSGANVLTF. CDR3 nucleotides: TGTGCCAGCAATTCGTGGACGGGAGACTCTGGGGCCAACGTCCTGACTTTC.

The CDR3 loop is CASRDQGVNEKLFF. DNA for the CDR3: TGTGCCAGCAGAGATCAGGGGGTTAATGAAAAACTGTTTTTT. The J gene is TRBJ1-4, the V gene TRBV6-5; TRBD1 aligns across 7 bases. The CDR3 length is 14 residues. Germline CDR1 MNHEY, CDR2 SVGAGI. V gave up 6 bases and J gave up 4 bases; unmatched junction bases: 5.

This sequence joins TRBV5-5 and TRBJ2-5; the D gene is possibly TRBD1 (5 bases). V was shortened by 0 bases and J by 3 bases, with 12 bases between the two germline ends. The CDR3 has 15 amino acids. Germline V gene lookup returns CDR1 SGHKS and CDR2 YYEKEE (reference sequence). CDR3 sequence: CASSLGGLGEETQYF. The CDR3 DNA follows: TGTGCCAGCAGCTTGGGGGGCTTGGGTGAAGAGACCCAGTACTTC.

The chain recombines TRBV6-2 or TRBV6-3 with TRBJ2-7, with TRBD2 matching over 10 bases. The CDR3 runs to 16 residues. V gave up 5 bases and J gave up 1 base; unmatched junction bases: 8. CDR1 MNHEY and CDR2 SVGEGT come from the germline V gene. CDR3 sequence: CASSASSGGASYEQYF. DNA of the CDR3: TGTGCCAGCAGTGCCTCCAGCGGGGGGGCGTCCTACGAGCAGTACTTC.

V usage is TRBV6-6 and J usage is TRBJ2-3, with TRBD1 matching over 11 bases. Germline lookup yields CDR1 MNHNY and CDR2 SVGAGI (reference sequence). CDR3 length: 17 residues. V gave up 5 bases and J gave up 0 bases; unmatched junction bases: 7. The CDR3 bases are TGTGCCAGCAGTCCCGGGACAGGGGGACCAAGCACAGATACGCAGTATTTT. Residues: CASSPGTGGPSTDTQYF.

This chain joins TRBV28 and TRBJ1-1; no clear D. From germline, CDR1 is MDHEN and CDR2 SYDVKM. CDR3 length: 13 amino acids. V was trimmed by 6 bases and J by 10 bases, leaving 18 bases between them. This CDR3 is CASSNPLYSGAFF. The CDR3 DNA reads TGTGCCAGCAGCAATCCCCTCTATTCCGGAGCTTTCTTT. Together with reference TRBV28 and TRBJ1-1, the CDR3 gives the full variable domain: DVKVTQSSRYLVKRTGEKVFLECVQDMDHENMFWYRQDPGLGLRLIYFSYDVKMKEKGDIPEGYSVSREKKERFSLILESASTNQTSMYLCASSNPLYSGAFFGQGTRLTVV.

This chain uses TRBV7-9 with TRBJ2-7; no definite D call. The germline gives CDR1 SEHNR, CDR2 FQNEAQ (reference sequence). V lost 4 bases and J lost 2, with 9 bases in between. The CDR3 spans 13 residues. CDR3 coding DNA: TGTGCCAGCAGCTCTAGTGGAACCTACGAGCAGTACTTC. Its translation is CASSSSGTYEQYF.

The chain uses TRBV11-3 and TRBJ2-4; D is perhaps TRBD1 (5 bases). Per the germline V gene, CDR1 is SGHNT and CDR2 is YENEEA. V was pared by 5 bases and J by 1 base, with 9 bases between. This CDR3 spans 14 amino acids. Written as DNA, the CDR3 is TGTGCCAGCAGCCCCAGGGTGGCCAAAAACATTCAGTACTTC. It yields the protein CASSPRVAKNIQYF.

V is TRBV29-1 and J is TRBJ1-2, with D maybe TRBD1 (5 bases). CDR1 is SQVTM, CDR2 ANQGSEA, per germline. Trimming cost V 0 bases and J 2 bases, with 13 bases left between them. CDR3 length equals 15 residues. In nucleotides, the CDR3 is TGCAGCGTTGAAGATATGAAATGGGGCAACTATGGCTACACCTTC. Protein: CSVEDMKWGNYGYTF. The full variable domain, its missing parts supplied by reference TRBV29-1 and TRBJ1-2, is SAVISQKPSRDICQRGTSLTIQCQVDSQVTMMFWYRQQPGQSLTLIATANQGSEATYESGFVIDKFPISRPNLTFSTLTVSNMSPEDSSIYLCSVEDMKWGNYGYTFGSGTRLTVV.

The rearrangement links TRBV6-2 or TRBV6-3 to TRBJ1-5, with 7 bases fitting TRBD1. Per the germline V gene, CDR1 is MNHEY and CDR2 is SVGEGT. V lost 4 bases and J lost 9; bases outside the gene matches: 18. The CDR3 extends over 17 amino acids. The CDR3 reads CASSLEPPGGSRAPQHF. The CDR3 region has the DNA TGTGCCAGCAGTTTAGAACCCCCAGGGGGGTCCCGTGCGCCCCAGCATTTT.

This chain connects TRBV30 to TRBJ1-2, with TRBD1 as a possible D gene (5 bases). The CDR3 runs to 13 residues. V lost 0 bases to trimming and J lost 3 bases, with 8 bases between them. Germline-derived CDR1 and CDR2 are GTSNPN and SVGIG (reference sequence). The CDR3 spells CAWSVATDYGYTF. As DNA, the CDR3 is TGTGCCTGGAGTGTAGCGACAGACTATGGCTACACCTTC.

This clone is a singleton in its sample. The chain recombines TRBV5-5 with TRBJ1-2; 7 nucleotides agree with TRBD1. With V trimmed by 2 bases and J by 3 bases, 1 base remained unmatched. The germline V gene has CDR1 SGHKS and CDR2 YYEKEE (reference sequence). This CDR3 comprises 13 residues. CDR3 DNA: TGTGCCAGCAGCTTCCAGGGGGACTATGGCTACACCTTC. Translating it yields CASSFQGDYGYTF. Using reference TRBV5-5 and TRBJ1-2 for the parts outside the CDR3, the full variable domain is DAGVTQSPTHLIKTRGQQVTLRCSPISGHKSVSWYQQVLGQGPQFIFQYYEKEERGRGNFPDRFSARQFPNYSSELNVNALLLGDSALYLCASSFQGDYGYTFGSGTRLTVV.

Notes on this clone: Other DNA sequences within the sample encode an identical CDR3. The chain has TRBV12-3 or TRBV12-4 and TRBJ2-2, with a weak D call TRBD1 (6 bases). The CDR3 spans 13 residues. V gave up 1 base and J gave up 7 bases, with 7 bases separating them. CDR3 loop: CASSLGGGGELFF. The CDR3 nucleotides are TGTGCCAGCAGTTTAGGAGGGGGCGGGGAGCTGTTTTTT.

This chain links TRBV19 with TRBJ2-2; 7 positions agree with TRBD2. Germline V gives CDR1 LNHDA, CDR2 SQIVND (reference sequence). This CDR3 has 15 residues. The junction had 5 bases not matched to a gene; V was cut back by 2 bases and J by 5 bases. CDR3 sequence: CASSIWLAATGELFF. The CDR3 DNA sequence: TGTGCCAGTAGTATATGGCTAGCGGCGACCGGGGAGCTGTTTTTT.

The rearrangement links TRBV6-5 to TRBJ2-7; the D gene is possibly TRBD2 (6 bases). The germline V gene has CDR1 MNHEY and CDR2 SVGAGI. CDR3 length: 13 amino acids. V was trimmed by 7 bases and J by 6 bases, leaving 16 bases between them. CDR3 in DNA: TGTGCCAGCACCCCCGGAGGGTCAGCCGAGCAGTACGTC. This gives the protein CASTPGGSAEQYV.